Presented here are 21 T cell receptor beta chains from one specimen sequenced in a study of blood T cell repertoires in COVID-19. The assay was immunoSEQ multiplex PCR, and TCRdb's table has in-frame clones only and misses some. The sample lists 45,000 or so clones, about 83% occurring once. Sequenced: peripheral blood. These receptors originate from an elderly man in a cohort sampled during active COVID-19.

V is TRBV6-1 and J is TRBJ1-5; no firm D call. With 1 base removed from V and 7 bases from J, the gap between germline ends came to 8 bases. Germline V gene lookup returns CDR1 MNHNS and CDR2 SASEGT. CDR3 length: 13 residues. Here the CDR3 DNA reads TGTGCCAGCAGTGAAGGGTGGCCGCAGCCCCAGCATTTT. Its translation: CASSEGWPQPQHF.

The chain combines TRBV18 with TRBJ2-5; 7 nucleotides agree with TRBD1. This CDR3 region has 14 residues. V dropped 6 bases and J dropped 0; count of bases not matched to a gene: 4. The germline CDR1 and CDR2 sequences are KGHSH and LQKENI. As DNA, the CDR3 is TGTGCCAGCTCCAGGGGACAGTACCAAGAGACCCAGTACTTC. It specifies CASSRGQYQETQYF.

This clone was detected only once. The chain is built from TRBV7-2 and TRBJ1-4, with 8 positions matching TRBD1. This CDR3 is 16 amino acids long. After removal of 1 base from V and 3 bases from J, the junction contained 4 bases not matched to a gene. Germline assignment: CDR1 SGHTA and CDR2 FQGNSA. The CDR3 bases are TGTGCCAGCAGCTTAGGCAGGGGGCGGGCTAATGAAAAACTGTTTTTT. Residues: CASSLGRGRANEKLFF.

The chain uses TRBV29-1 and TRBJ1-3; maybe TRBD1 (5 bases). The CDR3 consists of 13 residues. Germline lookup yields CDR1 SQVTM and CDR2 ANQGSEA. Trimming took 7 bases from V and 0 from J, leaving 10 bases between them. CDR3 amino acids: CSAGAASGNTIYF. The DNA of the CDR3 is TGCAGCGCTGGGGCGGCCTCTGGAAACACCATATATTTT. Full variable domain (rest looked up from reference TRBV29-1 and TRBJ1-3): SAVISQKPSRDICQRGTSLTIQCQVDSQVTMMFWYRQQPGQSLTLIATANQGSEATYESGFVIDKFPISRPNLTFSTLTVSNMSPEDSSIYLCSAGAASGNTIYFGEGSWLTVV.

In this sample, this clone turned up a few times. The chain uses TRBV4-2 and TRBJ1-3; the D is unclear. CDR3 length: 14 amino acids. The germline V and J ends were trimmed by 1 base and 8 bases, with 12 bases remaining between them. Germline CDR1 is LGHNA and CDR2 is YNFKEQ. The CDR3 loop is CASSQGLPGYTIYF. The CDR3 DNA reads as TGTGCCAGCAGCCAAGGCCTCCCGGGGTACACCATATATTTT.

The chain has TRBV2 and TRBJ2-4, with 7 bases lining up with TRBD2. The V and J ends lost 1 base and 8 bases, in that order; junction bases with no gene match: 2. Germline V gene sequence: CDR1 SNHLY, CDR2 FYNNEI. The CDR3 is made up of 13 amino acids. The CDR3 DNA follows: TGTGCCAGCAGTGAAGTCGGGGGGTACATTCAGTACTTC. It is translated as CASSEVGGYIQYF.

The V gene is TRBV6-2 or TRBV6-3, the J gene TRBJ1-4, with D uncertain. The CDR3 runs to 11 residues. V was trimmed by 6 bases and J by 15 bases, leaving 14 bases between them. Per germline, CDR1 MNHEY and CDR2 SVGEGT. The CDR3 region is CASSHGEVMFF. The DNA for the CDR3 is TGTGCCAGCAGCCACGGCGAGGTAATGTTTTTT.

The rearrangement uses TRBV27 and TRBJ2-7; TRBD1 might be the D (6 bases). Trimming removed 0 bases from V and 6 bases from J, with 15 bases in between. The CDR3 consists of 15 residues. In germline, CDR1 is MNHEY, CDR2 SMNVEV (reference sequence). The DNA of the CDR3 is TGTGCCAGCAGTTTATCGATGGACAGAACCTCCGAGCAGTACTTC. This encodes CASSLSMDRTSEQYF.

This chain uses TRBV2 with TRBJ2-7, with D unresolved. This CDR3 has 13 residues. Germline V CDR1 and CDR2: SNHLY, FYNNEI. Trimming pared 2 bases from V and 1 base from J, leaving 6 bases between. CDR3 loop: CASSEYSSYEQYF. In DNA, the CDR3 is TGTGCCAGCAGTGAATACAGTTCCTACGAGCAGTACTTC.

The genes are TRBV5-1 and TRBJ2-1; 7 bases align to TRBD2. The CDR3 has 15 residues. CDR1 is SGHRS, CDR2 YFSETQ, per germline. V was clipped by 4 bases and J by 4 bases; unmatched bases: 8. The CDR3 reads CASSPTSSKYNEQFF. The DNA of the CDR3 is TGCGCCAGCAGCCCGACTAGCAGCAAATACAATGAGCAGTTCTTC.

The CDR3 nucleotides are TGTGCCATCAGTACCCCCGGGACAGGGCGGAACACTGAAGCTTTCTTT. Protein: CAISTPGTGRNTEAFF. This chain connects TRBV10-3 to TRBJ1-1; 9 bases line up with TRBD1. This CDR3 spans 16 amino acids. CDR1 and CDR2 (germline): ENHRY, SYGVKD. The junction had 8 bases not matched to a gene; V was cut back by 5 bases and J by 1 base.

The gene calls are TRBV30 and TRBJ2-3, with 9 bases that match TRBD2. The CDR3 is 16 residues long. V trimming: 0 bases; J trimming: 2 bases; junction bases outside the gene matches: 6. Germline V gives CDR1 GTSNPN, CDR2 SVGIG (reference sequence). The CDR3 region is CAWSVGAGGITDTQYF. Here the CDR3 DNA reads TGTGCCTGGAGTGTTGGAGCGGGGGGAATCACAGATACGCAGTATTTT.

V gene TRBV10-3 combines with J gene TRBJ2-3; the match to TRBD2 covers 10 bases. The germline V gene encodes CDR1 ENHRY and CDR2 SYGVKD. V gave up 3 bases and J gave up 6 bases; unmatched junction bases: 12. This CDR3 is built from 17 residues. This CDR3 reads CAISDQGLAPIGDTQYF. The CDR3 DNA is TGTGCCATCAGTGACCAGGGACTAGCGCCCATAGGCGATACGCAGTATTTT.

The chain is built from TRBV3-1 (or the pseudogene TRBV3-2) and TRBJ2-3, with TRBD2 identical over 10 bases. The germline V gene has CDR1 LGHDT and CDR2 YNNKEL (reference sequence). The CDR3 totals 17 residues. V gave up 0 bases and J gave up 6 bases; unmatched junction bases: 9. The CDR3 sequence is CASSQDPSGRVLDTQYF. Here the CDR3 DNA reads TGTGCCAGCAGCCAAGACCCTAGCGGGAGAGTGCTGGATACGCAGTATTTT.

This chain connects TRBV28 to TRBJ1-1, with 9 bases aligning to TRBD1. The V and J ends lost 5 bases and 4 bases, in that order; junction bases with no gene match: 8. This CDR3 spans 15 amino acids. Per germline, CDR1 MDHEN and CDR2 SYDVKM. The DNA for the CDR3 is TGTGCCAGCAGTACGTGGACAGGGGCTGGCACTGAAGCTTTCTTT. Amino acids: CASSTWTGAGTEAFF.

The DNA for the CDR3 is TGTGCCACCAGCAGTAGAATCGGGACACATAAGGAAAATACGCAGTATTTT. Its translation: CATSSRIGTHKENTQYF. The chain recombines TRBV15 with TRBJ2-3, with a possible D match to TRBD1 (6 bases). In germline, CDR1 is LNHNV, CDR2 YYDKDF (reference sequence). The CDR3 contains 17 residues. V lost 3 bases, J lost 7 bases, and 23 bases lay in between. The variable domain in full, completed from reference TRBV15 and TRBJ2-3, reads DAMVIQNPRYQVTQFGKPVTLSCSQTLNHNVMYWYQQKSSQAPKLLFHYYDKDFNNEADTPDNFQSRRPNTSFCFLDIRSPGLGDTAMYLCATSSRIGTHKENTQYFGPGTRLTVL.

The V and J genes are TRBV5-4 and TRBJ2-2; a possible D gene is TRBD1 (6 bases). This CDR3 region has 16 residues. Germline CDR1 SGHNT, CDR2 YYREEE (reference sequence). V was clipped by 1 base and J by 0 bases, with 10 bases between them. As DNA, the CDR3 is TGTGCCAGCAGCTTGCCGGGACAAGCGAACACCGGGGAGCTGTTTTTT. This gives the protein CASSLPGQANTGELFF.

The rearrangement joins TRBV25-1 to TRBJ1-1; 7 nucleotides agree with TRBD1. V was clipped by 5 bases and J by 2 bases; unmatched bases: 11. Germline loops: CDR1 MGHDK, CDR2 SYGVNS. This CDR3 has 16 amino acids. DNA for the CDR3: TGTGCCAGCAGTCTAACATGGGGACAGACTAACACTGAAGCTTTCTTT. Its translation: CASSLTWGQTNTEAFF.

This chain links TRBV4-1 with TRBJ2-1; 13 nucleotides line up with TRBD2. This CDR3 is 19 amino acids long. The germline gives CDR1 MGHRA, CDR2 YSYEKL. J was trimmed by 3 bases and V by 1 base; bases with no gene match: 9. CDR3 in amino acids: CASSQGGRWTSGSYNEQFF. CDR3 nucleotide sequence: TGCGCCAGCAGCCAAGGGGGACGGTGGACTAGCGGGAGCTACAATGAGCAGTTCTTC.

CDR3 region: CASSLEGGDTEAFF. For the CDR3, the DNA is TGTGCCAGCAGCTTAGAGGGCGGGGACACTGAAGCTTTCTTT. This chain links TRBV11-3 with TRBJ1-1; D gene uncertain. V lost 0 bases and J lost 3, with 8 bases in between. This CDR3 has 14 residues. Germline loops: CDR1 SGHNT, CDR2 YENEEA.

The chain carries TRBV9 and TRBJ2-1; D might be TRBD2 (5 bases). The CDR3 runs to 16 residues. The germline V gene has CDR1 SGDLS and CDR2 YYNGEE. V lost 0 bases and J 0 bases, leaving 10 bases between the germline ends. The chain's CDR3 is CASSVGGLDSYNEQFF. The CDR3 DNA sequence: TGTGCCAGCAGCGTAGGAGGGTTGGACTCCTACAATGAGCAGTTCTTC.